This TCR beta chain was observed in a study of PD-L1 blockade in urothelial cancer. Study-level information: The number of prior chemotherapy regimens per patient was 0 to 3. Analyzed time points were 3 weeks (second dose) and 6 weeks after therapy began.

Time point given: peripheral blood 6 weeks after treatment start. The diagnosis in patients was locally advanced or metastatic urothelial carcinoma. CDR1 and CDR2 from the germline V gene are MGHRA and YSYEKL. V dropped 1 base and J dropped 5 bases, with 14 bases sitting between them. The CDR3 has 15 amino acids. Clones were read by immunoSEQ multiplex PCR, and TCRdb kept only the in-frame ones, dropping some. This table has some 40,000 clones, more than 75% appearing once. Material: PBMCs, obtained around atezolizumab (anti-PD-L1) treatment. V is TRBV4-1 and J is TRBJ1-1, with D possibly TRBD1 on 6 matching bases. This TCR was recovered from a middle-aged man with urothelial cancer. CDR3 sequence: CASSQGGGGRTEAFF. Here the CDR3 DNA reads TGCGCCAGCAGCCAAGGGGGAGGGGGGAGGACTGAAGCTTTCTTT.